This entry lists 25 T cell receptor beta chains sequenced from one sample in a study of Ad26.COV2.S vaccination and SARS-CoV-2 variants. The treatment was: around 19 received Ad26.COV2.S at low or high dose, single or two shots; roughly five received placebo; per-sample allocation not given. Specimens were obtained on day 63 following the first vaccine or placebo injection. Clones were read by immunoSEQ multiplex PCR, and TCRdb kept only the in-frame ones, dropping some. The sample comprises about 460,000 clones, around 89% of which are singletons, and under 2% rests with the top ten. The sequenced sample was peripheral blood, obtained in a trial of Ad26.COV2.S vaccine versus placebo. Every receptor here comes from a person aged 18-60 years who received the Ad26.COV2.S COVID-19 vaccine or a placebo.

The chain has TRBV9 and TRBJ1-3; D gene ambiguous. Per the germline V gene, CDR1 is SGDLS and CDR2 is YYNGEE. The CDR3 length is 15 residues. Trimming pared 4 bases from V and 1 base from J, leaving 12 bases between. The CDR3 loop is CASSRVEKSGNTIYF. The CDR3 DNA sequence: TGTGCCAGCAGCAGGGTCGAAAAATCTGGAAACACCATATATTTT.

The V and J genes are TRBV13 and TRBJ2-7; 11 nucleotides line up with TRBD2. V dropped 2 bases and J dropped 6; count of bases not matched to a gene: 3. The V gene's germline CDR1 is PRHDT and CDR2 FYEKMQ (reference sequence). The CDR3 consists of 14 residues. The CDR3 loop reads CASSLFLAGGEQYF. For the CDR3, the DNA is TGTGCCAGCAGCTTATTCCTAGCGGGGGGCGAGCAGTACTTC.

This chain joins TRBV7-2 and TRBJ2-7; D gene unclear. CDR1 and CDR2 from the germline V gene are SGHTA and FQGNSA. V gave up 1 base and J gave up 4 bases, with 11 bases separating them. The CDR3 spans 14 residues. CDR3 region: CASSLVIGDYEQYF. As DNA, the CDR3 is TGTGCCAGCAGCTTAGTGATTGGTGATTACGAGCAGTACTTC.

The chain carries TRBV18 and TRBJ2-3; D could derive from TRBD1 or TRBD2 (5 bases each). This CDR3 spans 18 amino acids. V was clipped by 3 bases and J by 4 bases, with 23 bases between them. CDR1 and CDR2 (germline): KGHSH, LQKENI. The CDR3 reads CASSPRPPRQGRPDTQYF. CDR3 coding DNA: TGTGCCAGCTCACCCCGTCCCCCACGGCAGGGACGACCAGATACGCAGTATTTT. Full variable domain (outside the CDR3, taken from reference TRBV18 and TRBJ2-3): NAGVMQNPRHLVRRRGQEARLRCSPMKGHSHVYWYRQLPEEGLKFMVYLQKENIIDESGMPKERFSAEFPKEGPSILRIQQVVRGDSAAYFCASSPRPPRQGRPDTQYFGPGTRLTVL.

The count of this clone is one. The chain has TRBV13 and TRBJ2-7; D may be TRBD1 (5 bases). The CDR3 sequence is 14 residues long. Trimming cost V 1 base and J 2 bases, with 9 bases left between them. In germline, CDR1 is PRHDT, CDR2 FYEKMQ (reference sequence). The CDR3 region has the DNA TGTGCCAGCAGCTTAGACAGGCGGACCTACGAGCAGTACTTC. It yields the protein CASSLDRRTYEQYF.

In its sample, this clone was seen once. The genes are TRBV6-1 and TRBJ2-7; 8 bases align to TRBD2. Germline lookup yields CDR1 MNHNS and CDR2 SASEGT. This CDR3 is 16 amino acids long. V was clipped by 0 bases and J by 2 bases; unmatched bases: 6. CDR3 DNA sequence: TGTGCCAGCAGTGAAGCGACGGGAGGGACGGCCTACGAGCAGTACTTC. It translates to CASSEATGGTAYEQYF.

The chain is built from TRBV27 and TRBJ1-1; tentative D call: TRBD1 (5 bases). Trimming pared 6 bases from V and 1 base from J, leaving 12 bases between. Germline CDR1 MNHEY, CDR2 SMNVEV (reference sequence). The CDR3 totals 14 residues. CDR3 nucleotide sequence: TGTGCCAGCAGCCCGGGACTGACGAACACTGAAGCTTTCTTT. It specifies CASSPGLTNTEAFF.

A few counts support this clone. This chain joins TRBV25-1 and TRBJ2-5; no firm D call. The CDR3 has 15 amino acids. Trimming cost V 1 base and J 0 bases, with 9 bases left between them. Germline loops: CDR1 MGHDK, CDR2 SYGVNS. The CDR3 protein is CASSESYRDQETQYF. In nucleotides, the CDR3 is TGTGCCAGCAGTGAATCGTATAGGGACCAAGAGACCCAGTACTTC.

The CDR3: CSVGVGAGEQYF. CDR3 nucleotide sequence: TGCAGCGTTGGTGTGGGGGCAGGCGAGCAGTACTTC. The rearrangement uses TRBV29-1 and TRBJ2-7; possible D gene TRBD1, 6 bases. Germline CDR1 reads SQVTM; CDR2 reads ANQGSEA. The CDR3 is 12 amino acids. Deletions cut 4 bases from V and 6 bases from J, with 13 bases between.

This chain connects TRBV30 to TRBJ2-5, with a weak D call TRBD2 (5 bases). Germline V CDR1 and CDR2: GTSNPN, SVGIG (reference sequence). The CDR3 spans 14 residues. V was shortened by 4 bases and J by 4 bases, with 16 bases between the two germline ends. CDR3 DNA: TGTGCCTGGACAAGAGGGAATGAGCGAGAGACCCAGTACTTC. Translation: CAWTRGNERETQYF.

The chain couples TRBV7-9 to TRBJ2-1; 11 nucleotides agree with TRBD2. V shed 1 base and J 4 bases; nucleotides not matched to a gene: 9. The CDR3 runs to 18 residues. Germline V gene sequence: CDR1 SEHNR, CDR2 FQNEAQ (reference sequence). The CDR3 DNA follows: TGTGCCAGCAGCTTAGGTCTAGCGGGAGGACGGGAGTACAATGAGCAGTTCTTC. Encoded protein: CASSLGLAGGREYNEQFF.

This chain uses TRBV11-2 with TRBJ1-3, with TRBD1 as a possible D gene (5 bases). The CDR3 has 16 amino acids. V lost 4 bases, J lost 1 base, and 14 bases lay in between. Germline-derived CDR1 and CDR2 are SGHAT and FQNNGV. Here the CDR3 DNA reads TGTGCCAGCAGCTCCTTGGGGACGGGATCTGGAAACACCATATATTTT. This translates into CASSSLGTGSGNTIYF.

This clone was seen only once. The chain combines TRBV5-1 with TRBJ2-6, with TRBD1 as a possible D gene (6 bases). Trimming cost V 3 bases and J 0 bases, with 13 bases left between them. The CDR3 consists of 17 residues. Germline values: CDR1 SGHRS, CDR2 YFSETQ. CDR3 coding DNA: TGCGCCAGCAGCTGGGCCCCAGGGGCCTCTGGGGCCAACGTCCTGACTTTC. Its protein product is CASSWAPGASGANVLTF.

The chain joins TRBV28 to TRBJ2-1, with no clear D. With 4 bases removed from V and 7 bases from J, the gap between germline ends came to 8 bases. Germline V lookup: CDR1 MDHEN, CDR2 SYDVKM. The CDR3 is 12 residues long. CDR3 in amino acids: CASSSTLNEQFF. In nucleotides, the CDR3 is TGTGCCAGCAGTTCGACCCTTAATGAGCAGTTCTTC.

The V call is TRBV19, the J call TRBJ2-2; D may match TRBD1 or TRBD2 (6 bases each). CDR1 and CDR2 from the germline V gene are LNHDA and SQIVND (reference sequence). V lost 8 bases to trimming and J lost 0 bases, with 13 bases between them. CDR3 length: 15 residues. In DNA, the CDR3 is TGTGCCAGTTCCCCGGGGGCGACGAACACCGGGGAGCTGTTTTTT. This translates into CASSPGATNTGELFF.

The rearrangement uses TRBV7-9 and TRBJ1-1; D ambiguous. Trimming removed 6 bases from V and 1 base from J, with 15 bases in between. This CDR3 is built from 15 residues. In germline, CDR1 is SEHNR, CDR2 FQNEAQ (reference sequence). In DNA, the CDR3 is TGTGCCAGCAGGAGATTGGAGGAGACGAACACTGAAGCTTTCTTT. Translated: CASRRLEETNTEAFF.

CDR3 nucleotides: TGTGCCAGCAGGCAGGCTAGCGGGATAACCGGGGAGCTGTTTTTT. It yields the protein CASRQASGITGELFF. The J gene is TRBJ2-2, the V gene TRBV2; the match to TRBD2 covers 9 bases. V lost 6 bases, J lost 5 bases, and 7 bases stayed unmatched. Per germline, CDR1 SNHLY and CDR2 FYNNEI. The CDR3 consists of 15 residues.

This chain connects TRBV19 to TRBJ1-5, with D possibly TRBD1 on 5 matching bases. Germline assignment: CDR1 LNHDA and CDR2 SQIVND (reference sequence). The ends were cut back, 1 base at V and 1 base at J, with 14 bases in the middle. The CDR3 is made up of 17 amino acids. The CDR3 spells CASSIAGQGKSNQPQHF. CDR3 coding DNA: TGTGCCAGTAGTATAGCCGGCCAGGGAAAGAGCAATCAGCCCCAGCATTTT.

The V call is TRBV27, the J call TRBJ2-3; a weak D match, TRBD2 (6 bases). Trimming removed 7 bases at V and 0 bases at J, with 8 bases between. Per the germline V gene, CDR1 is MNHEY and CDR2 is SMNVEV (reference sequence). This CDR3 region has 13 residues. The CDR3 nucleotides are TGTGCCAGCATTGGGACTAGCACAGATACGCAGTATTTT. Amino acids: CASIGTSTDTQYF.

The chain has TRBV30 and TRBJ1-2; possible D gene TRBD1, 5 bases. The CDR3 has 14 residues. The germline V gene encodes CDR1 GTSNPN and CDR2 SVGIG (reference sequence). The ends were cut back, 0 bases at V and 4 bases at J, with 12 bases in the middle. The CDR3 nucleotides are TGTGCCTGGAGTGTAAGGTGGGGACTCTATGGCTACACCTTC. Protein sequence: CAWSVRWGLYGYTF.

The V gene is TRBV29-1, the J gene TRBJ2-2; 10 bases map to TRBD2. CDR1 and CDR2 (germline): SQVTM, ANQGSEA. There are 16 residues in the CDR3. Trimming took 0 bases from V and 7 from J; bases not matched to a gene: 8. The CDR3 DNA reads TGCAGCGTTGAAGATAAGCGGGAGGGCCCTGGCGGGGAGCTGTTTTTT. It is translated as CSVEDKREGPGGELFF.

The chain joins TRBV11-3 to TRBJ2-2; 9 bases fit TRBD1. Germline V gives CDR1 SGHNT, CDR2 YENEEA. CDR3 length: 14 amino acids. V lost 5 bases, J lost 10 bases, and 8 bases stayed unmatched. CDR3 residues: CASSPGTGYEELFF. CDR3 in DNA: TGTGCCAGCAGCCCCGGGACAGGGTATGAGGAGCTGTTTTTT.

This rearrangement joins TRBV27 to TRBJ2-6, with a weak D call TRBD1 (7 bases). Germline CDR1 reads MNHEY; CDR2 reads SMNVEV (reference sequence). This CDR3 spans 18 amino acids. Trimming shortened V by 3 bases and J by 1 base, and 16 bases separated the two germline ends. In DNA form, the CDR3 reads TGTGCCAGCAGTTTGGTTCAGGGGGGATTTTCTGGGGCCAACGTCCTGACTTTC. This encodes CASSLVQGGFSGANVLTF.

This chain links TRBV11-2 with TRBJ2-2; no clear D. This CDR3 spans 12 amino acids. Germline assignment: CDR1 SGHAT and CDR2 FQNNGV. The V gene lost 4 bases and the J gene lost 2 bases, with 2 bases spanning the gap. The CDR3 loop reads CASSSNTGELFF. DNA for the CDR3: TGTGCCAGCAGCTCTAACACCGGGGAGCTGTTTTTT.

The table lists this clone with a count of one. V is TRBV19 and J is TRBJ2-7; 13 nucleotides line up with TRBD2. The CDR3 is 15 residues long. Germline lookup yields CDR1 LNHDA and CDR2 SQIVND (reference sequence). Germline trimming cut 7 bases from V and 2 bases from J; bases unmatched to any gene: 5. CDR3 in amino acids: CASTTGTSGTYEQYF. As DNA, the CDR3 is TGTGCCAGTACCACCGGGACTAGCGGGACCTACGAGCAGTACTTC. Variable domain in full (rest from reference TRBV19 and TRBJ2-7): DGGITQSPKYLFRKEGQNVTLSCEQNLNHDAMYWYRQDPGQGLRLIYYSQIVNDFQKGDIAEGYSVSREKKESFPLTVTSAQKNPTAFYLCASTTGTSGTYEQYFGPGTRLTVT.